This is a list of T cell receptor beta chains from one sample in a study of cytomegalovirus exposure and HLA in healthy donors. Measured with immunoSEQ multiplex PCR; TCRdb has only the in-frame clones, and not every one. The profile shows approximately 200,000 clones, 75% to 80% of them singletons. What was sequenced was PBMCs. Receptor source: a man between 18 and 35 years old in good health and CMV-seronegative. Both conserved end residues are part of each CDR3. Fields, in order: D gene, V gene, clone size, J gene, CDR3 protein, CDR3 DNA. The D gene is left open where the match is weak. Size is omitted from some rows. Given values are once, few, many or a class for expanded clones.

d_gene: NA; v_gene: TRBV6-4; abundance: NA; j_gene: TRBJ2-3; CDR3aa: CASSEIYEGTQYF; CDR3nt: TGTGCCAGCAGTGAGATATATGAGGGTACGCAGTATTTT
d_gene: NA; v_gene: TRBV2; abundance: NA; j_gene: TRBJ1-1; CDR3aa: CASSPQAGGLAFF; CDR3nt: TGTGCCAGCAGTCCTCAGGCGGGTGGATTGGCTTTCTTT
d_gene: NA; v_gene: TRBV4-3; abundance: once; j_gene: TRBJ2-2; CDR3aa: CASSQDSGVPGELFF; CDR3nt: TGCGCCAGCAGCCAAGACTCAGGGGTCCCCGGGGAGCTGTTTTTT
d_gene: TRBD2; v_gene: TRBV7-2; abundance: few; j_gene: TRBJ2-5; CDR3aa: CASSSDLGREETQYF; CDR3nt: TGTGCCAGCAGCTCGGACCTCGGGAGGGAAGAGACCCAGTACTTC
d_gene: NA; v_gene: TRBV5-1; abundance: NA; j_gene: TRBJ2-5; CDR3aa: CASSKGLEQETQYF; CDR3nt: TGCGCCAGCAGCAAGGGACTGGAACAAGAGACCCAGTACTTC
d_gene: NA; v_gene: TRBV18; abundance: NA; j_gene: TRBJ2-5; CDR3aa: CASSHGVWTQYF; CDR3nt: TGTGCCAGCTCACACGGGGTTTGGACCCAGTACTTC
d_gene: NA; v_gene: TRBV28; abundance: NA; j_gene: TRBJ2-1; CDR3aa: CASSLEGLSSYNEQFF; CDR3nt: TGTGCCAGCAGTTTGGAGGGGCTTAGCTCCTACAATGAGCAGTTCTTC
d_gene: TRBD2; v_gene: TRBV28; abundance: NA; j_gene: TRBJ2-5; CDR3aa: CASSHRLAGARGGETQYF; CDR3nt: TGTGCCAGCAGCCACAGACTAGCGGGAGCCCGGGGCGGAGAGACCCAGTACTTC
d_gene: NA; v_gene: TRBV6-5; abundance: few; j_gene: TRBJ1-2; CDR3aa: CASSLYSTGLYGYTF; CDR3nt: TGTGCCAGCAGCCTATATTCCACAGGGTTATATGGCTACACCTTC
d_gene: TRBD1; v_gene: TRBV11-1; abundance: NA; j_gene: TRBJ1-1; CDR3aa: CASNIEMTGSTEAFF; CDR3nt: TGTGCCAGCAATATAGAGATGACAGGGAGTACTGAAGCTTTCTTT
d_gene: NA; v_gene: TRBV5-6; abundance: NA; j_gene: TRBJ2-3; CDR3aa: CASSLWGPGSADTQYF; CDR3nt: TGTGCCAGCAGCTTGTGGGGGCCGGGGTCTGCAGATACGCAGTATTTT
d_gene: TRBD1; v_gene: TRBV29-1; abundance: once; j_gene: TRBJ2-1; CDR3aa: CSVGTGKGDEQFF; CDR3nt: TGCAGCGTTGGGACAGGGAAAGGCGATGAGCAGTTCTTC
d_gene: NA; v_gene: TRBV28; abundance: NA; j_gene: TRBJ1-2; CDR3aa: CASSLVLSPRGYTF; CDR3nt: TGTGCCAGCAGTTTGGTGTTATCGCCTCGGGGCTACACCTTC
d_gene: NA; v_gene: TRBV7-9; abundance: NA; j_gene: TRBJ1-3; CDR3aa: CASSFAPGSGNTIYF; CDR3nt: TGTGCCAGCAGCTTCGCTCCCGGCTCTGGAAACACCATATATTTT
d_gene: NA; v_gene: TRBV4-3; abundance: NA; j_gene: TRBJ1-1; CDR3aa: CASSQDPGRGAGAFF; CDR3nt: TGCGCCAGCAGCCAAGATCCCGGTCGGGGGGCCGGGGCTTTCTTT
d_gene: TRBD2; v_gene: TRBV7-2; abundance: NA; j_gene: TRBJ2-5; CDR3aa: CASSLQTSGGETQYF; CDR3nt: TGTGCCAGCAGCCTACAGACTAGCGGGGGAGAGACCCAGTACTTC
d_gene: TRBD2; v_gene: TRBV7-9; abundance: few; j_gene: TRBJ2-1; CDR3aa: CASSELAGGNEQFF; CDR3nt: TGTGCCAGCAGCGAACTAGCGGGCGGCAATGAGCAGTTCTTC
d_gene: NA; v_gene: TRBV5-4; abundance: once; j_gene: TRBJ2-5; CDR3aa: CASSLDRVGTQYF; CDR3nt: TGTGCCAGCAGCTTGGACAGGGTCGGGACCCAGTACTTC
d_gene: TRBD2; v_gene: TRBV4-3; abundance: NA; j_gene: TRBJ2-1; CDR3aa: CASSQDGGEYNEQFF; CDR3nt: TGCGCCAGCAGCCAAGATGGGGGGGAATACAATGAGCAGTTCTTC
d_gene: TRBD1; v_gene: TRBV7-6; abundance: NA; j_gene: TRBJ1-4; CDR3aa: CASSLDREEEKLFF; CDR3nt: TGTGCCAGCAGCTTGGACAGGGAGGAGGAAAAACTGTTTTTT
d_gene: TRBD1; v_gene: TRBV6-5; abundance: NA; j_gene: TRBJ2-1; CDR3aa: CASSYSGRGTYNEQFF; CDR3nt: TGTGCCAGCAGTTACTCCGGCAGGGGGACCTACAATGAGCAGTTCTTC
d_gene: NA; v_gene: TRBV30; abundance: NA; j_gene: TRBJ2-1; CDR3aa: CAWKGGAISYNEQFF; CDR3nt: TGTGCCTGGAAAGGGGGGGCGATATCCTACAATGAGCAGTTCTTC
d_gene: NA; v_gene: TRBV7-3; abundance: NA; j_gene: TRBJ1-1; CDR3aa: CASRNRAESGTEAFF; CDR3nt: TGTGCCAGCAGAAACAGGGCTGAGAGCGGCACTGAAGCTTTCTTT
d_gene: TRBD1; v_gene: TRBV7-3; abundance: NA; j_gene: TRBJ1-6; CDR3aa: CASSLGTGNNSPLHF; CDR3nt: TGTGCCAGCAGCCTAGGGACAGGGAATAATTCACCCCTCCACTTT
d_gene: NA; v_gene: TRBV5-6; abundance: NA; j_gene: TRBJ1-6; CDR3aa: CASSLRTDSSYNSPLHF; CDR3nt: TGTGCCAGCAGCTTGAGGACAGATAGCTCCTATAATTCACCCCTCCACTTT
d_gene: NA; v_gene: TRBV4-3; abundance: NA; j_gene: TRBJ1-2; CDR3aa: CASSQGGDWTVPRGYYGYTF; CDR3nt: TGCGCCAGCAGCCAAGGTGGGGATTGGACAGTGCCGAGGGGATACTATGGCTACACCTTC
d_gene: NA; v_gene: TRBV6-6; abundance: NA; j_gene: TRBJ1-1; CDR3aa: CASSYSRTEAFF; CDR3nt: TGTGCCAGCAGTTACTCGCGGACTGAAGCTTTCTTT
d_gene: NA; v_gene: TRBV7-3; abundance: NA; j_gene: TRBJ2-2; CDR3aa: CASSPHDSANTGELFF; CDR3nt: TGTGCCAGCAGCCCTCATGACAGCGCGAACACCGGGGAGCTGTTTTTT
d_gene: TRBD1; v_gene: TRBV28; abundance: NA; j_gene: TRBJ1-2; CDR3aa: CASNQGAMFYGYTF; CDR3nt: TGTGCCAGCAACCAGGGGGCTATGTTTTATGGCTACACCTTC
d_gene: NA; v_gene: TRBV2; abundance: NA; j_gene: TRBJ1-5; CDR3aa: CASSERVPGGNQPQHF; CDR3nt: TGTGCCAGCAGTGAACGAGTACCCGGGGGCAATCAGCCCCAGCATTTT
d_gene: NA; v_gene: TRBV5-6; abundance: NA; j_gene: TRBJ1-4; CDR3aa: CASSPVTGMGDEKLFF; CDR3nt: TGTGCCAGCAGCCCCGTAACAGGGATGGGGGATGAAAAACTGTTTTTT
d_gene: NA; v_gene: TRBV21-1; abundance: NA; j_gene: TRBJ1-5; CDR3aa: CASIKTGSDQPQHF; CDR3nt: TGTGCCAGCATCAAGACAGGGTCCGATCAGCCCCAGCATTTT
d_gene: NA; v_gene: TRBV20-1; abundance: NA; j_gene: TRBJ2-1; CDR3aa: CSARRENEQFF; CDR3nt: TGCAGTGCTAGGCGCGAAAACGAGCAGTTCTTC
d_gene: TRBD1; v_gene: TRBV18; abundance: NA; j_gene: TRBJ1-5; CDR3aa: CASSPSWDRVNQPQHF; CDR3nt: TGTGCCAGCTCACCAAGCTGGGACAGGGTTAATCAGCCCCAGCATTTT
d_gene: NA; v_gene: TRBV25-1; abundance: NA; j_gene: TRBJ1-1; CDR3aa: CASSEWGGNGYTEAFF; CDR3nt: TGTGCCAGCAGTGAATGGGGGGGGAACGGGTACACTGAAGCTTTCTTT
d_gene: TRBD1; v_gene: TRBV27; abundance: once; j_gene: TRBJ1-4; CDR3aa: CASSLSRGPNEKLFF; CDR3nt: TGTGCCAGCAGTTTATCCAGGGGGCCTAATGAAAAACTGTTTTTT
d_gene: NA; v_gene: TRBV4-2; abundance: NA; j_gene: TRBJ1-2; CDR3aa: CASSQDTGEDYGYTF; CDR3nt: TGTGCCAGCAGCCAAGATACAGGAGAAGACTATGGCTACACCTTC
d_gene: TRBD1; v_gene: TRBV4-3; abundance: NA; j_gene: TRBJ2-5; CDR3aa: CASSQAQLGDSQETQYF; CDR3nt: TGCGCCAGCAGCCAAGCCCAGCTGGGGGACAGCCAAGAGACCCAGTACTTC
d_gene: TRBD2; v_gene: TRBV19; abundance: NA; j_gene: TRBJ2-1; CDR3aa: CAIISRLAGGYNEQFF; CDR3nt: TGTGCCATTATATCTAGACTAGCGGGGGGGTACAATGAGCAGTTCTTC
d_gene: NA; v_gene: TRBV7-2; abundance: once; j_gene: TRBJ2-7; CDR3aa: CASRLQGTNEQYF; CDR3nt: TGTGCCAGCAGGCTACAGGGAACGAACGAGCAGTACTTC
d_gene: NA; v_gene: TRBV5-1; abundance: NA; j_gene: TRBJ2-3; CDR3aa: CASSPDRDTQYF; CDR3nt: TGCGCCAGCAGCCCCGACAGAGATACGCAGTATTTT
d_gene: TRBD1; v_gene: TRBV5-1; abundance: once; j_gene: TRBJ2-6; CDR3aa: CASRPTGVGANVLTF; CDR3nt: TGCGCCAGCAGACCTACAGGGGTCGGGGCCAACGTCCTGACTTTC
d_gene: NA; v_gene: TRBV10-3; abundance: NA; j_gene: TRBJ2-3; CDR3aa: CAISETLSGSSGTDTQYF; CDR3nt: TGTGCCATCAGTGAGACCCTCTCGGGCTCCTCAGGGACAGATACGCAGTATTTT
d_gene: TRBD2; v_gene: TRBV27; abundance: NA; j_gene: TRBJ2-1; CDR3aa: CASSLGLAPYNEQFF; CDR3nt: TGTGCCAGCAGTTTAGGACTAGCGCCTTACAATGAGCAGTTCTTC
d_gene: TRBD1; v_gene: TRBV7-9; abundance: NA; j_gene: TRBJ2-2; CDR3aa: CASSLRNLPGQVSGELFF; CDR3nt: TGTGCCAGCAGCTTAAGGAATTTACCGGGACAGGTCTCCGGGGAGCTGTTTTTT
d_gene: TRBD1; v_gene: TRBV28; abundance: once; j_gene: TRBJ2-7; CDR3aa: CASSYIIGTALHAFYEQYF; CDR3nt: TGTGCCAGCAGCTACATTATAGGGACAGCTCTACACGCTTTCTACGAGCAGTACTTC
d_gene: NA; v_gene: TRBV7-2; abundance: NA; j_gene: TRBJ1-2; CDR3aa: CASSYRGAAYGYTF; CDR3nt: TGTGCCAGCAGCTACCGCGGGGCAGCTTATGGCTACACCTTC
d_gene: TRBD2; v_gene: TRBV28; abundance: NA; j_gene: TRBJ2-7; CDR3aa: CASKDGRSSYEQYF; CDR3nt: TGTGCCAGCAAGGACGGGAGGTCCTCCTACGAGCAGTACTTC